This T cell receptor beta chain was captured in a study of cytomegalovirus exposure and HLA in healthy donors. Whole-study context: An earlier analysis found fewer than 120 million unique TCR beta sequences from about 190 million T cells. Regarding the study as a whole: The CMV antigen specificity of a few CMV-associated chains was confirmed through in vitro analysis. The majority of CMV-associated TCR beta chains were reported as apparently HLA-restricted in a later analysis.

Primers included in the PCR were 60 Vbeta and 13 Jbeta primers. Repertoires were generated with immunoSEQ multiplex PCR, while TCRdb's copy carries only in-frame clones and drops some. The sample holds approximately 140,000 clones; about 80% are singletons and the top ten take approximately 1.2%. Turning to this clone: Its antigen is still unknown.

At the time of sampling, donors were nominally healthy, though unrecorded immune exposures were likely. The receptor comes from a male donor in good health and CMV-seropositive. Source material: PBMCs.

The CDR3 protein is CASRPRDSNYGYTF. In DNA, the CDR3 is TGTGCCAGTAGACCCCGGGACAGCAACTATGGCTACACCTTC. The gene calls are TRBV19 and TRBJ1-2, with TRBD1 matching 7 bases. CDR3 length: 14 amino acids. The junction had 6 bases not matched to a gene; V was cut back by 6 bases and J by 2 bases. The germline gives CDR1 LNHDA, CDR2 SQIVND (reference sequence).